The present T cell receptor (beta chain) was sequenced within a study of regulatory T cells in long-lasting Graves disease. As to time point: newly diagnosed GD, antithyroid drugs for less than 3 months. From RNA extracted from PBMCs, the TCR library was made. Study results and limitations: Relative to newly diagnosed Graves' patients, persistent ones had lower TCR diversity. TRBV28, TRBJ1-2 and TRBJ2-5 were favored in persistent disease.

With 7 bases removed from V and 1 base from J, the gap between germline ends came to 8 bases. Germline lookup yields CDR1 SGHRS and CDR2 YFSETQ. This CDR3 has 13 amino acids. HTBI primers from iRepertoire and Arm-PCR of CDR3 regions yielded the TCR beta libraries. Original processing notes: Identification yielded some 60 TRBV and more than 12 TRBJ segments across samples. Each CDR3 protein is one row after TCRdb ran MiXCR on the multiplex PCR reads. The V and J calls were not made by the authors but by TCRdb's processing. Of more than 300,000 distinct CDR3 sequences in the sample, approximately 12% were seen once. Turning to this clonotype: The antigen is undetermined.

This same sample was also taken into another study, of T cells in Graves' hyperthyroidism and ophthalmopathy. That paper states: Diagnosis of hyperthyroidism was new in patients aged 18 to 65, and its duration was under 2 months.

The material sequenced was peripheral blood mononuclear cells (PBMCs), taken at new diagnosis, from a patient treated with antithyroid drugs. V and J are TRBV5-1 and TRBJ2-2; D is perhaps TRBD2 (5 bases). The sequence was collected from a woman aged 18-29 years with Graves disease. The chain's CDR3 is CASVEGNTGELFF. The CDR3 nucleotides read TGCGCCAGCGTCGAGGGGAACACCGGGGAGCTGTTTTTT.